This T cell receptor beta chain was captured in a study of cytomegalovirus exposure and HLA in healthy donors. The CDR3 has 17 residues. CDR1 and CDR2 (germline): MGHRA, YSYEKL. The PCR had 60 Vbeta and 13 Jbeta primers. The data were produced by immunoSEQ multiplex PCR, yet TCRdb's version contains in-frame clones alone and is incomplete. The sample contains about 120,000 clones, approximately 79% of which appear only once. On this clone itself: One junction end does not reproduce the germline sequence, and a read error may be involved.

The chain links TRBV4-1 to TRBJ2-4, with 8 bases that match TRBD2. The material sequenced was PBMCs. The clonotype originates from a young man in good health and CMV-seronegative. Here the CDR3 reads CASSPPSRGGAKNSQYF. CDR3 DNA: TGCGCCAGCAGCCCGCCGAGCCGGGGGGGAGCCAAAAACAGTCAGTACTTC.